This T cell receptor beta chain was sequenced in a study of T cells in Graves' hyperthyroidism and ophthalmopathy. The table lists this clonotype with many counts. With 8 bases removed from V and 2 bases from J, the gap between germline ends came to 12 bases. This CDR3 comprises 13 residues. Researchers took RNA transcripts and amplified the TCR beta CDR3 regions from them. First-round RT-PCR of the TCR CDR3 relied on the HTBI primer set. Using its own MiXCR run on the multiplex PCR reads, TCRdb lists one record per CDR3 protein. The repertoire holds some 740,000 distinct CDR3 sequences, 13% to 15% seen once, with roughly a tenth in the top ten.

The source material was blood. The J gene is TRBJ1-1, the V gene TRBV12-3 or TRBV12-4; D ambiguous. The receptor's source is a woman between 18 and 30 years old with Graves' hyperthyroidism. The CDR3 bases are TGTGCCAGCTCGGGTCCGGGAAACACTGAAGCTTTCTTT. The encoded protein is CASSGPGNTEAFF.